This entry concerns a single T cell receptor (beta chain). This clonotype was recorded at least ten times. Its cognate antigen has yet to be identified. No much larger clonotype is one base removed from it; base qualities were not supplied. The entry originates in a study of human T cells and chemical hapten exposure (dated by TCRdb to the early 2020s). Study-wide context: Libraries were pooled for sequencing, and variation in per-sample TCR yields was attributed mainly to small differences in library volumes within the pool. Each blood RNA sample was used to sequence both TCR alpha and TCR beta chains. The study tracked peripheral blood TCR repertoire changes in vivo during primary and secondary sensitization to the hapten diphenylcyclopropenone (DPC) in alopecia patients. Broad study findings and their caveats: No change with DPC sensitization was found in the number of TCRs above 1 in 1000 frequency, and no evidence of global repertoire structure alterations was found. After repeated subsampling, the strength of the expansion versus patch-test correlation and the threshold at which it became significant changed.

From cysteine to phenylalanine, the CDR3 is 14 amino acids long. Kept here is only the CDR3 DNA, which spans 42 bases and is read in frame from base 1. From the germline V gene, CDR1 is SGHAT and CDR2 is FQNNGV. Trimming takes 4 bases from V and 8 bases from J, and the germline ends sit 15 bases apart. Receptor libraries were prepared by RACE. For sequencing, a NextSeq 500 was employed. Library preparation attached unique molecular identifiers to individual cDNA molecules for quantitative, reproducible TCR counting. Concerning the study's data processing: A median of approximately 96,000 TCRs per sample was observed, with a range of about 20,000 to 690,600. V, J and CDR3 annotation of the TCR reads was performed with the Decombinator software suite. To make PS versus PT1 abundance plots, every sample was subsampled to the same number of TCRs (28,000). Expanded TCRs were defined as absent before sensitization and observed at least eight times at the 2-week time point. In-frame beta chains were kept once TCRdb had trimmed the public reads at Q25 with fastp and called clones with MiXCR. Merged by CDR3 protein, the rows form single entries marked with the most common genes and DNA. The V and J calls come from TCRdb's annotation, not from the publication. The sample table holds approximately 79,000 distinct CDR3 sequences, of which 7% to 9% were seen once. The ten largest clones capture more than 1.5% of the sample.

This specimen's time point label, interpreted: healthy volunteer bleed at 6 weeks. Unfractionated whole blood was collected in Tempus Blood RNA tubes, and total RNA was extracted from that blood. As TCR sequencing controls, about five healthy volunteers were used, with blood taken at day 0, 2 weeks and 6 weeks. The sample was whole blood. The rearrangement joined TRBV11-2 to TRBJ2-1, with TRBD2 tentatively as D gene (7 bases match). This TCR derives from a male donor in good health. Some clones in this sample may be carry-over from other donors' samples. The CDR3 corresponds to CASSSPRGADEQFF. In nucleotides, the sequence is TGTGCCAGCAGCTCCCCCCGGGGGGCGGATGAGCAGTTCTTC.